A selection of T cell receptor beta chains follows, all from one sample in a study of cytomegalovirus exposure and HLA in healthy donors. Some clones are missing from TCRdb's copy, which holds only in-frame ones; the method was immunoSEQ multiplex PCR. The data contain roughly 200,000 clones, about 80% of them seen just once; the ten biggest clones take up 11% to 15%. Sequenced input: PBMCs. The receptors were gathered from a woman in her twenties or thirties in good health and CMV-seropositive. Both conserved end residues are part of each CDR3. D genes are given only for firm matches. Part of the rows lack a size; the others show once, few, many or a class for expanded clones.

J gene: TRBJ1-2; D gene: TRBD1; clone size: -; V gene: TRBV5-6; CDR3 DNA: TGTGCCAGCAGCCACTTTTCCGGGACAGATGGCTACACCTTC; CDR3 protein: CASSHFSGTDGYTF
J gene: TRBJ1-2; D gene: -; clone size: -; V gene: TRBV6-1; CDR3 DNA: TGTGCCAGCAGTGATTACGAACAGGCCGATGGCTACACCTTC; CDR3 protein: CASSDYEQADGYTF
J gene: TRBJ2-5; D gene: TRBD2; clone size: -; V gene: TRBV2; CDR3 DNA: TGTGCCAGCAGTGAAGCAGGGACTAGCGGGGGCCAAGAGACCCAGTACTTC; CDR3 protein: CASSEAGTSGGQETQYF
J gene: TRBJ2-5; D gene: -; clone size: once; V gene: TRBV28; CDR3 DNA: TGTGCCATCGTGGGAGGCGAGACCCAGTACTTC; CDR3 protein: CAIVGGETQYF
J gene: TRBJ1-4; D gene: TRBD1; clone size: few; V gene: TRBV4-3; CDR3 DNA: TGCGCCAGCAGCCTGGGACAGGAGGTCACTAATGAAAAACTGTTTTTT; CDR3 protein: CASSLGQEVTNEKLFF
J gene: TRBJ1-2; D gene: -; clone size: -; V gene: TRBV5-1; CDR3 DNA: TGCGCCAGCAGCTTGGGCCCCAACAAAAGCTATGGCTACACCTTC; CDR3 protein: CASSLGPNKSYGYTF
J gene: TRBJ1-2; D gene: TRBD1; clone size: -; V gene: TRBV28; CDR3 DNA: TGTGCCAGCAATCACGGGGGACAGGGGGTCTATGGCTACACCTTC; CDR3 protein: CASNHGGQGVYGYTF
J gene: TRBJ2-7; D gene: TRBD1; clone size: -; V gene: TRBV5-1; CDR3 DNA: TGCGCCAGCAGCTTGGGGAGGGACAGGGTGGTCTACGAGCAGTACTTC; CDR3 protein: CASSLGRDRVVYEQYF
J gene: TRBJ2-3; D gene: TRBD2; clone size: -; V gene: TRBV4-2; CDR3 DNA: TGTGCCAGCAGCCAAGTCCAACTAGCGGGGTTGGGAGATACGCAGTATTTT; CDR3 protein: CASSQVQLAGLGDTQYF
J gene: TRBJ1-1; D gene: -; clone size: -; V gene: TRBV7-8; CDR3 DNA: TGTGCCAGCAGCCTAACAGGGTACAAGAACACTGAAGCTTTCTTT; CDR3 protein: CASSLTGYKNTEAFF
J gene: TRBJ1-4; D gene: TRBD1; clone size: once; V gene: TRBV4-1; CDR3 DNA: TGCGCCGGTCCCACCCCGAACAGGGGGCCGGATGAAAAACTGTTTTTT; CDR3 protein: CAGPTPNRGPDEKLFF
J gene: TRBJ1-1; D gene: TRBD1; clone size: -; V gene: TRBV5-1; CDR3 DNA: TGCGCCAGCAGCGGCGGGACAGCGAACACTGAAGCTTTCTTT; CDR3 protein: CASSGGTANTEAFF
J gene: TRBJ2-1; D gene: TRBD2; clone size: -; V gene: TRBV30; CDR3 DNA: TGTGCCTGCCTAGCGGGAGGGCCGGAGTTCTTC; CDR3 protein: CACLAGGPEFF
J gene: TRBJ1-6; D gene: -; clone size: -; V gene: TRBV6-6; CDR3 DNA: TGTGCCAGCAGTTACGGACAGCCGAATTCACCCCTCCACTTT; CDR3 protein: CASSYGQPNSPLHF
J gene: TRBJ1-4; D gene: -; clone size: -; V gene: TRBV7-6; CDR3 DNA: TGTGCCAGCAGCAAAGAGGGGGGGGCAACTAATGAAAAACTGTTTTTT; CDR3 protein: CASSKEGGATNEKLFF
J gene: TRBJ1-4; D gene: TRBD1; clone size: -; V gene: TRBV9; CDR3 DNA: TGTGCCAGCAGCCCCCGAACAGGGGGGAGAAATGAAAAACTGTTTTTT; CDR3 protein: CASSPRTGGRNEKLFF
J gene: TRBJ2-1; D gene: TRBD1; clone size: -; V gene: TRBV6-5; CDR3 DNA: TGTGCCACCAACGGACAGGGGGGCGTCAATGAGCAGTTCTTC; CDR3 protein: CATNGQGGVNEQFF
J gene: TRBJ2-2; D gene: -; clone size: -; V gene: TRBV6-6; CDR3 DNA: TGTGCCAGCAGTTACGGACAGGGGGAGCTGTTTTTT; CDR3 protein: CASSYGQGELFF
J gene: TRBJ2-7; D gene: TRBD2; clone size: -; V gene: TRBV6-5; CDR3 DNA: TGTGCCAGCTCCGGACTAGCGAACTACGAGCAGTACTTC; CDR3 protein: CASSGLANYEQYF
J gene: TRBJ1-6; D gene: TRBD1; clone size: -; V gene: TRBV6-5; CDR3 DNA: TGTGCCAGCAGTTACGAAGGGGGCCTCTATAATTCACCCCTCCACTTT; CDR3 protein: CASSYEGGLYNSPLHF
J gene: TRBJ2-5; D gene: TRBD2; clone size: -; V gene: TRBV15; CDR3 DNA: TGTGCCACCAGCAGTGCCGACCTAGCGGGAGAAGAGACCCAGTACTTC; CDR3 protein: CATSSADLAGEETQYF
J gene: TRBJ1-5; D gene: -; clone size: -; V gene: TRBV23-1; CDR3 DNA: TGCGCCAGCAGTCAATCTCGACAGGTTAATCAGCCCCAGCATTTT; CDR3 protein: CASSQSRQVNQPQHF
J gene: TRBJ2-2; D gene: TRBD2; clone size: -; V gene: TRBV27; CDR3 DNA: TGTGCCAGCAGTTTCAGCGGGAGGGGGACCGGGGAGCTGTTTTTT; CDR3 protein: CASSFSGRGTGELFF
J gene: TRBJ1-2; D gene: TRBD1; clone size: -; V gene: TRBV19; CDR3 DNA: TGTGCCAGTAGTATGGGACAGGGGGCGAGTGGCTACACCTTC; CDR3 protein: CASSMGQGASGYTF
J gene: TRBJ1-1; D gene: -; clone size: -; V gene: TRBV7-6; CDR3 DNA: TGTGCCAGCAGCCAGGGGACAGAAGCTTTCTTT; CDR3 protein: CASSQGTEAFF
J gene: TRBJ2-7; D gene: TRBD1; clone size: -; V gene: TRBV5-4; CDR3 DNA: TGTGCCAGCAGCTTGGGGACAGGGGCCTACGAGCAGTACTTC; CDR3 protein: CASSLGTGAYEQYF
J gene: TRBJ2-7; D gene: -; clone size: -; V gene: TRBV9; CDR3 DNA: TGTGCCAGCAGCGTAGCCGGGGGACGAAGCTCCTACGAGCAGTACTTC; CDR3 protein: CASSVAGGRSSYEQYF
J gene: TRBJ2-7; D gene: -; clone size: -; V gene: TRBV5-4; CDR3 DNA: TGTGCCAGCAGCTTACAGGGGAGGTCCTACGAGCAGTACTTC; CDR3 protein: CASSLQGRSYEQYF
J gene: TRBJ2-5; D gene: TRBD2; clone size: -; V gene: TRBV7-8; CDR3 DNA: TGTGCCAGCAGCTCCACTAGCGGGAGGTTCTCCCAAGAGACCCAGTACTTC; CDR3 protein: CASSSTSGRFSQETQYF
J gene: TRBJ1-2; D gene: -; clone size: -; V gene: TRBV7-8; CDR3 DNA: TGTGCCAGCAGCTTAGTTCGGGACACTTTCTATGGCTACACCTTC; CDR3 protein: CASSLVRDTFYGYTF
J gene: TRBJ2-5; D gene: -; clone size: -; V gene: TRBV5-4; CDR3 DNA: TGTGCCAGCAGCCGTTCAGCGCGGGACCAGGAGACCCAGTACTTC; CDR3 protein: CASSRSARDQETQYF
J gene: TRBJ1-1; D gene: -; clone size: -; V gene: TRBV6-5; CDR3 DNA: TGTGCCAGCAGTTACGAGGCGGCGAACACTGAAGCTTTCTTT; CDR3 protein: CASSYEAANTEAFF
J gene: TRBJ1-1; D gene: TRBD1; clone size: -; V gene: TRBV4-2; CDR3 DNA: TGTGCCAGCAGCCAAGAGACAGGGTTGAACACTGAAGCTTTCTTT; CDR3 protein: CASSQETGLNTEAFF
J gene: TRBJ2-3; D gene: -; clone size: -; V gene: TRBV2; CDR3 DNA: TGTGCCAGCAGCTCCTGGACAGCTTTCACAGATACGCAGTATTTT; CDR3 protein: CASSSWTAFTDTQYF
J gene: TRBJ1-1; D gene: -; clone size: -; V gene: TRBV10-3; CDR3 DNA: TGTGCCATCATGCAGGGCCCTGGCACTGAAGCTTTCTTT; CDR3 protein: CAIMQGPGTEAFF
J gene: TRBJ2-7; D gene: -; clone size: -; V gene: TRBV6-1; CDR3 DNA: TGTGCCAGCAGGGAGACGGGGTCCTACGAGCAGTGCTTC; CDR3 protein: CASRETGSYEQCF
J gene: TRBJ2-7; D gene: -; clone size: once; V gene: TRBV21-1; CDR3 DNA: TGTGCCAGCAGCAAAGGTCGGTGGTACGAGCAGTACTTC; CDR3 protein: CASSKGRWYEQYF
J gene: TRBJ2-2; D gene: TRBD2; clone size: -; V gene: TRBV4-2; CDR3 DNA: TGTGCCAGCAGCAATAGCGGGAAGCGGACCGGGGAGCTGTTTTTT; CDR3 protein: CASSNSGKRTGELFF
J gene: TRBJ2-1; D gene: TRBD2; clone size: -; V gene: TRBV4-2; CDR3 DNA: TGTGCCAGCAGCCACCTACGGGGGGGGGACTATGGGGGCGATGAGCAGTTCTTC; CDR3 protein: CASSHLRGGDYGGDEQFF
J gene: TRBJ2-2; D gene: -; clone size: few; V gene: TRBV5-1; CDR3 DNA: TGCGCCAGCAGCCCTGGAGGGGTAGACCGCGGGGAGCTGTTTTTT; CDR3 protein: CASSPGGVDRGELFF
J gene: TRBJ2-1; D gene: TRBD2; clone size: -; V gene: TRBV6-6; CDR3 DNA: TGTGCCAGCTTAAAAGCGGGGGAGAATGAGCAGTTCTTC; CDR3 protein: CASLKAGENEQFF
J gene: TRBJ2-5; D gene: -; clone size: once; V gene: TRBV7-2; CDR3 DNA: TGTGCCAGCAGCGTCTCCTTCCTAGAGACCCAGTACTTC; CDR3 protein: CASSVSFLETQYF